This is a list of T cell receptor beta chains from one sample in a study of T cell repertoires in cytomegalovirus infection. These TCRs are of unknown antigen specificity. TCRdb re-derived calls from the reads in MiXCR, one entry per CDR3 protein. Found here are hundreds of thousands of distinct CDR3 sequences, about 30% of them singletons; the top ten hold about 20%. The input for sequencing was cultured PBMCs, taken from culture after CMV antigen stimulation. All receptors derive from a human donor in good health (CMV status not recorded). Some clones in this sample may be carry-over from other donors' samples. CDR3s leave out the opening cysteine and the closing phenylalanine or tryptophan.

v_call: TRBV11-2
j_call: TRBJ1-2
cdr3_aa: ASSSLRYGYT

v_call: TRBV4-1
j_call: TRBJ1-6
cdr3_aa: ASSQTPFKTDNSPLH

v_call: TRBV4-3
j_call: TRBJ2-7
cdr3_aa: ASSQVISYEQY

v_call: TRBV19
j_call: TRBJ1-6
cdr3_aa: ASRIDMDSYNSPLH

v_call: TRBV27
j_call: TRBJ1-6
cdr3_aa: ASSFGGGRSPLH

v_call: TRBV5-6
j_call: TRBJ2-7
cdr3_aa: ASSLGYLDRANEQY

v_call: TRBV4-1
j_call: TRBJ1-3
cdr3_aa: ASSQVARAVWDTGNTIY

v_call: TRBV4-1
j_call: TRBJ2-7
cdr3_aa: ASSQDALAGEEQY

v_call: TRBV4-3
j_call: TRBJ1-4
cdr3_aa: ASSNWQVSNEKLF

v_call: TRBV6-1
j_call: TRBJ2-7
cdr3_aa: ASSGRRQVLYEQY

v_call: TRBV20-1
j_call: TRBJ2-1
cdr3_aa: SGGGGFSYNEQF

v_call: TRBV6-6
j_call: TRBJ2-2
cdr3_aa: ATREASNTGELF

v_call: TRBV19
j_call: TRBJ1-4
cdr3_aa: ASTPRRGQGDEKLF

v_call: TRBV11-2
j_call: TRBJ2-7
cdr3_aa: ASSPGRASYEQY

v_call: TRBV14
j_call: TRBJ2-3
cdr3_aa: ASSPLGLTDTQY

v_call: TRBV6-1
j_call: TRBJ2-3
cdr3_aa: ASSERIFPRGTDTQY

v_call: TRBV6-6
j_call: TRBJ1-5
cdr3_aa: ASLQGPYSNQPQH

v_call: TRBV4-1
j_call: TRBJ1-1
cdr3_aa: ASSFRGTVNTEAF

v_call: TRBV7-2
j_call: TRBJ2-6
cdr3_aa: ASSPRNVLT

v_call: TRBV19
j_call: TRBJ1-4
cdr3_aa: ASRPTGEPEKLF

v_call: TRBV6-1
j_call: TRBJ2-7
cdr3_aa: ASSEFNMPGWQY

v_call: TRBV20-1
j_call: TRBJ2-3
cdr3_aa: SANLPPAAYQY

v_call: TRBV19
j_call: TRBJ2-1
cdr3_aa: ASSPSSGRAGVGNEQF

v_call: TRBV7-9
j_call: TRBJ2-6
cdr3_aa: ASSLYTPGANVLT

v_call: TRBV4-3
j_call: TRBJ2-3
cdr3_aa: ASSQEWGAGGDTQY